The 7 T cell receptor beta chains below come from one sample, sequenced in a study of blood T cell repertoires in COVID-19. Clones were sequenced by immunoSEQ multiplex PCR, and TCRdb holds only the in-frame ones, with some missing. The table shows about 200,000 clones, with 80% to 90% occurring only once. The sequenced material came from peripheral blood. These receptors all stem from a man in his fifties with acute or convalescent COVID-19.

The genes are TRBV3-1 (or the pseudogene TRBV3-2) and TRBJ1-3; TRBD1 matches at 8 bases. Unmatched junction bases numbered 8, after V lost 4 bases and J lost 6 bases. The CDR3 runs 15 residues. Germline values: CDR1 LGHDT, CDR2 YNNKEL (reference sequence). The CDR3 spells CASSPGQVRVNTIYF. DNA of the CDR3: TGTGCCAGCAGCCCGGGACAGGTTAGGGTAAACACCATATATTTT.

The chain joins TRBV19 to TRBJ2-2; 8 bases agree with TRBD1. Germline loops: CDR1 LNHDA, CDR2 SQIVND (reference sequence). The length of the CDR3 is 20 residues. The V segment lost 2 bases and the J segment 5 bases; nucleotides outside the gene matches: 19. The DNA for the CDR3 is TGTGCCAGTAGTATACTCTTGGGCAGGGGGCCCTCCCGCGGGACCGGGGAGCTGTTTTTT. It translates to CASSILLGRGPSRGTGELFF.

This clone has just one count. J is TRBJ1-2 and V is TRBV30; the D gene is possibly TRBD1 (5 bases). The V gene's germline CDR1 is GTSNPN and CDR2 SVGIG (reference sequence). The V end lost 2 bases, the J end lost 3 bases, and 13 bases lay between the germline ends. The CDR3 contains 14 residues. The CDR3 reads CAWSRWQGYYGYTF. The CDR3 region has the DNA TGTGCCTGGAGTAGGTGGCAGGGCTACTATGGCTACACCTTC.

V and J are TRBV5-1 and TRBJ2-1; 7 bases align to TRBD1. The germline CDR1 and CDR2 sequences are SGHRS and YFSETQ. The CDR3 length is 13 residues. V was clipped by 4 bases and J by 7 bases; unmatched bases: 5. CDR3 protein: CASSLGTVNEQFF. The DNA of the CDR3 is TGCGCCAGCAGCCTCGGGACAGTTAATGAGCAGTTCTTC.

V and J are TRBV5-1 and TRBJ2-1; TRBD2 is a possible D gene (5 bases). CDR3 size: 15 residues. V lost 4 bases, J lost 7 bases, and 18 bases lay in between. Germline values: CDR1 SGHRS, CDR2 YFSETQ. CDR3: CASSPAPWESNEQFF. DNA for the CDR3: TGCGCCAGCAGCCCTGCACCTTGGGAGTCGAATGAGCAGTTCTTC.

The chain uses TRBV7-2 and TRBJ1-1; no clear D gene. Trimming removed 5 bases at V and 1 base at J, with 8 bases between. The CDR3 is 13 residues long. Germline CDR1 reads SGHTA; CDR2 reads FQGNSA. CDR3 nucleotides: TGTGCCAGCAGCGTCGAGGGGAACACTGAAGCTTTCTTT. Translating gives CASSVEGNTEAFF.

The chain has TRBV5-1 and TRBJ2-1; tentative D call: TRBD1 (6 bases). Trimming cost V 5 bases and J 9 bases, with 21 bases left between them. From germline, CDR1 is SGHRS and CDR2 YFSETQ. The CDR3 loop spans 15 amino acids. The CDR3 nucleotides read TGCGCCAGCAGTTATAAATGGCCAGGGGTCGTTGAGCAGTTCTTC. This translates into CASSYKWPGVVEQFF. Supplemented by reference TRBV5-1 and TRBJ2-1, the full variable domain reads KAGVTQTPRYLIKTRGQQVTLSCSPISGHRSVSWYQQTPGQGLQFLFEYFSETQRNKGNFPGRFSGRQFSNSRSEMNVSTLELGDSALYLCASSYKWPGVVEQFFGPGTRLTVL.